A single sample gave rise to the 19 T cell receptor beta chains below, sequenced in a study of T cells in tuberculosis (dated by TCRdb to between 2018 and 2020). This specimen's time point label, per the study, means: new active TB diagnosis, blood taken before or within 7 days of starting treatment. Library creation used the immunoSEQ multiplex PCR assay. This immuneACCESS table, as held by TCRdb, lists in-frame sequences with V and J called but not all clones. Of the missing ones, under half trace to an unresolved V gene in checked studies; the others have no known cause. The sample data list about 34,000 clones, and 80% to 95% of these were observed just once. Jointly, the top ten make up approximately 10% of the sample. Sequenced material: PBMCs, taken at tuberculosis diagnosis. Receptors were obtained from an adult with tuberculosis.

This rearrangement joins TRBV11-2 to TRBJ2-7, with a tentative D call TRBD2 (5 bases). Germline V gene sequence: CDR1 SGHAT, CDR2 FQNNGV. V was shortened by 8 bases and J by 2 bases, with 7 bases between the two germline ends. The CDR3 is made up of 11 amino acids. The CDR3 loop is CASSEAYEQYF. The CDR3 nucleotides read TGTGCCAGCTCGGAGGCCTACGAGCAGTACTTC.

This clone turned up a few times. The chain carries TRBV29-1 and TRBJ1-4; 10 nucleotides match TRBD1. The CDR3 totals 14 residues. V lost 0 bases, J lost 10 bases, and 5 bases stayed unmatched. Germline lookup yields CDR1 SQVTM and CDR2 ANQGSEA. The CDR3 coding sequence is TGCAGCGTTGAAGAGGGGACAGGGGTGGGAAAACTGTTTTTT. This gives the protein CSVEEGTGVGKLFF. The full variable domain, its missing parts supplied by reference TRBV29-1 and TRBJ1-4, is SAVISQKPSRDICQRGTSLTIQCQVDSQVTMMFWYRQQPGQSLTLIATANQGSEATYESGFVIDKFPISRPNLTFSTLTVSNMSPEDSSIYLCSVEEGTGVGKLFFGSGTQLSVL.

The chain recombines TRBV19 with TRBJ2-1, with 7 bases lining up with TRBD2. The J segment lost 2 bases and the V segment lost 6 bases, leaving 4 bases of the junction unmatched. The CDR3 length is 14 residues. CDR1 and CDR2 from the germline V gene are LNHDA and SQIVND (reference sequence). The CDR3 DNA follows: TGTGCCAGTAGGTCCGGGACTACCTACAATGAGCAGTTCTTC. Translating gives CASRSGTTYNEQFF. The entire variable domain, with the rest obtained from reference TRBV19 and TRBJ2-1, is as follows: DGGITQSPKYLFRKEGQNVTLSCEQNLNHDAMYWYRQDPGQGLRLIYYSQIVNDFQKGDIAEGYSVSREKKESFPLTVTSAQKNPTAFYLCASRSGTTYNEQFFGPGTRLTVL.

V is TRBV6-5 and J is TRBJ2-3; 9 nucleotides agree with TRBD2. Germline CDR1 reads MNHEY; CDR2 reads SVGAGI. The CDR3 has 15 residues. The V segment lost 6 bases and the J segment 2 bases; nucleotides outside the gene matches: 6. CDR3 nucleotides: TGTGCCAGCAGCTTGACTAGCGGACTCACAGATACGCAGTATTTT. Translated, it gives CASSLTSGLTDTQYF.

Comment on this clone: One end of the junction varies from germline; a read error may be responsible. The rearrangement uses TRBV4-1 and TRBJ1-1; TRBD1 matches at 7 bases. CDR3 length: 16 residues. The V gene's germline CDR1 is MGHRA and CDR2 YSYEKL. The CDR3 coding sequence is TGCGCCAGCAGACAAGATGTGTGGGGGACAGCGACTGAAGCTTTCTTT. Its translation: CASRQDVWGTATEAFF.

The V and J genes are TRBV4-1 and TRBJ1-2; D is uncertain. V was shortened by 0 bases and J by 2 bases, with 19 bases between the two germline ends. There are 18 residues in the CDR3. Germline-derived CDR1 and CDR2 are MGHRA and YSYEKL. CDR3 protein: CASSQEGRKLVGNYGYTF. For the CDR3, the DNA is TGCGCCAGCAGCCAAGAGGGGAGGAAGCTAGTGGGGAACTATGGCTACACCTTC.

The CDR3 sequence is CASSFKGLSGNTIYF. As DNA, the CDR3 is TGTGCCAGCAGTTTTAAGGGGCTCTCTGGAAACACCATATATTTT. The chain joins TRBV6-6 to TRBJ1-3; tentative D call: TRBD1 (5 bases). The V end lost 4 bases, the J end lost 0 bases, and 10 bases lay between the germline ends. Germline V gene lookup returns CDR1 MNHNY and CDR2 SVGAGI (reference sequence). CDR3 length: 15 amino acids.

The V call is TRBV7-3, the J call TRBJ2-3; D uncertain. V was pared by 8 bases and J by 1 base, with 10 bases between. The length of the CDR3 is 13 residues. Germline values: CDR1 SGHTA, CDR2 FQGTGA. The CDR3 loop is CASSNGGTDTQYF. DNA for the CDR3: TGTGCCAGCTCAAATGGAGGCACAGATACGCAGTATTTT. Supplemented by reference TRBV7-3 and TRBJ2-3, the full variable domain reads GAGVSQTPSNKVTEKGKYVELRCDPISGHTALYWYRQSLGQGPEFLIYFQGTGAADDSGLPNDRFFAVRPEGSVSTLKIQRTERGDSAVYLCASSNGGTDTQYFGPGTRLTVL.

This chain connects TRBV11-3 to TRBJ1-1; no definite D call. The CDR3 runs 13 residues. Germline values: CDR1 SGHNT, CDR2 YENEEA. V gave up 4 bases and J gave up 1 base, with 7 bases separating them. The CDR3 coding sequence is TGTGCCAGCAGCTCTGGAGGGAACACTGAAGCTTTCTTT. This codes for CASSSGGNTEAFF.

This chain links TRBV11-1 with TRBJ2-1, with D perhaps TRBD2 (5 bases). There are 12 residues in the CDR3. Germline V CDR1 and CDR2: SGHAT, FQDESV (reference sequence). Trimming removed 6 bases at V and 10 bases at J, with 13 bases between. The CDR3 spells CASRQPGTEQFF. CDR3 sequence (DNA): TGTGCCAGCAGGCAACCGGGAACCGAGCAGTTCTTC.

The V call is TRBV27, the J call TRBJ2-7, with 9 bases aligning to TRBD1. The ends lost 5 bases at V and 6 bases at J; junction bases unmatched: 5. The CDR3 has 13 amino acids. Germline CDR1 reads MNHEY; CDR2 reads SMNVEV (reference sequence). CDR3 in amino acids: CASSPQGQGEQYF. CDR3 nucleotides: TGTGCCAGCAGTCCCCAGGGACAGGGCGAGCAGTACTTC.

The chain has TRBV4-1 and TRBJ2-7, with D unclear. This CDR3 has 15 residues. The V and J ends lost 0 bases and 2 bases respectively, with 11 bases between them. Germline V gene data show CDR1 as MGHRA and CDR2 as YSYEKL. The CDR3 coding sequence is TGCGCCAGCAGCCAAGACGCGGCCGGCACCTACGAGCAGTACTTC. Protein: CASSQDAAGTYEQYF.

J is TRBJ1-2 and V is TRBV30; D gene uncertain. Trimming cost V 5 bases and J 1 base, with 8 bases left between them. Germline values: CDR1 GTSNPN, CDR2 SVGIG (reference sequence). This CDR3 contains 12 residues. The CDR3 DNA reads TGTGCCTGGGAGGAGATTAACTATGGCTACACCTTC. Translated, it gives CAWEEINYGYTF.

This chain joins TRBV9 and TRBJ1-4, with no clear D. The CDR3 runs to 15 residues. V lost 2 bases and J lost 12, with 20 bases in between. Germline assignment: CDR1 SGDLS and CDR2 YYNGEE. CDR3 DNA: TGTGCCAGCAGCGTCTCGGCAGACCCGAAGGGAGAACTGTTTTTT. Encoded protein: CASSVSADPKGELFF.

The J gene is TRBJ2-3, the V gene TRBV28, with TRBD2 matching over 11 bases. This CDR3 spans 18 amino acids. V was pared by 6 bases and J by 0 bases, with 11 bases of the junction left unmatched. Per germline, CDR1 MDHEN and CDR2 SYDVKM. CDR3 nucleotides: TGTGCCAGCAGACATACCCCGCTAGCGGGAGGTAGCACAGATACGCAGTATTTT. As protein: CASRHTPLAGGSTDTQYF.

The chain couples TRBV5-6 to TRBJ2-7; perhaps TRBD1 as D (5 bases). The V end lost 1 base, the J end lost 0 bases, and 14 bases lay between the germline ends. There are 16 residues in the CDR3. CDR1 and CDR2 from the germline V gene are SGHDT and YYEEEE. CDR3: CASSLRAGSSSYEQYF. The CDR3, as DNA: TGTGCCAGCAGCTTGCGGGCAGGGTCTAGCTCCTACGAGCAGTACTTC.

The rearrangement joins TRBV21-1 to TRBJ1-4; the table's D call, TRBD1, has no DNA check behind it. TRBV21-1 is shown as a pseudogene. The CDR3 sequence is 14 residues long. Written as DNA, the CDR3 is TGTGCCAGCAGCCCGACACGGCATAATGAAAAACTGTTTTTT. Translated, it gives CASSPTRHNEKLFF.

This chain connects TRBV27 to TRBJ1-1; 8 bases match TRBD1. Germline V gene lookup returns CDR1 MNHEY and CDR2 SMNVEV (reference sequence). J lost 4 bases, V lost 6 bases, and 4 bases had no gene match. The CDR3 totals 13 residues. The CDR3 nucleotides read TGTGCCAGCAGCCACAGGGGGGCCACTGAAGCTTTCTTT. Its translation: CASSHRGATEAFF.

The rearrangement links TRBV28 to TRBJ2-7; 9 nucleotides line up with TRBD1. The CDR3 runs 15 residues. V lost 2 bases, J lost 4 bases, and 6 bases stayed unmatched. The germline CDR1 and CDR2 sequences are MDHEN and SYDVKM. In nucleotides, the CDR3 is TGTGCCAGCAGTTTAGGCCTGACAGGGGGGTACGAGCAGTACTTC. Protein product: CASSLGLTGGYEQYF. The full variable domain, with the rest looked up from reference TRBV28 and TRBJ2-7, is DVKVTQSSRYLVKRTGEKVFLECVQDMDHENMFWYRQDPGLGLRLIYFSYDVKMKEKGDIPEGYSVSREKKERFSLILESASTNQTSMYLCASSLGLTGGYEQYFGPGTRLTVT.